A single sample gave rise to the 6 T cell receptor beta chains below, sequenced in a study of Ad26.COV2.S vaccination and SARS-CoV-2 variants. Treatment specified: roughly 19 received Ad26.COV2.S at low or high dose, single or two shots; about 5 received placebo; per-sample allocation not given. Vaccine and placebo recipients were sampled on day 63 after the first injection. TCRdb's copy holds only in-frame clones and misses some; the assay was immunoSEQ multiplex PCR. Among roughly 450,000 clones listed, 75% to 95% were seen once. Sequencing used peripheral blood, obtained in a trial of Ad26.COV2.S vaccine versus placebo. The receptors shown here come from a person aged 18-60 years who received the Ad26.COV2.S COVID-19 vaccine or a placebo.

The chain combines TRBV15 with TRBJ1-4, with 9 positions matching TRBD1. CDR1 is LNHNV and CDR2 is YYDKDF in the germline V gene (reference sequence). The junction had 4 bases not matched to a gene; V was cut back by 3 bases and J by 8 bases. The CDR3 sequence is 14 residues long. For the CDR3, the DNA is TGTGCCACCAGCAGTGACAGGGGGAAGGAAAAACTGTTTTTT. Its translation is CATSSDRGKEKLFF.

This clone appeared once. The V gene is TRBV25-1, the J gene TRBJ1-1; 7 positions agree with TRBD1. Trimming cost V 0 bases and J 7 bases; bases outside gene matches: 2. Germline V gene data show CDR1 as MGHDK and CDR2 as SYGVNS. The CDR3 has 13 amino acids. CDR3 DNA sequence: TGTGCCAGCAGTGAATATAGGGGGCTTGAAGCTTTCTTT. The encoded protein is CASSEYRGLEAFF.

The chain couples TRBV24-1 to TRBJ1-5; 7 nucleotides line up with TRBD1. Germline V gene lookup returns CDR1 KGHDR and CDR2 SFDVKD. CDR3 length equals 15 residues. The V and J ends lost 3 bases and 5 bases, in that order; junction bases with no gene match: 6. Here the CDR3 DNA reads TGTGCCACCAGTGATCCCCGGCAGGGGGATCAGCCCCAGCATTTT. Its translation is CATSDPRQGDQPQHF.

The CDR3 nucleotides read TGTGCCAGCAGCCGATCCCTAATAGGCTCCTACAATGAGCAGTTCTTC. It encodes CASSRSLIGSYNEQFF. This rearrangement joins TRBV6-6 to TRBJ2-1, with D uncertain. This CDR3 has 16 residues. The germline gives CDR1 MNHNY, CDR2 SVGAGI (reference sequence). Deletions cut 6 bases from V and 0 bases from J, with 15 bases between.

The chain has TRBV7-9 and TRBJ2-1; 9 nucleotides agree with TRBD2. CDR3 length equals 16 residues. The V segment lost 2 bases and the J segment 8 bases; nucleotides outside the gene matches: 10. CDR1 and CDR2 from the germline V gene are SEHNR and FQNEAQ (reference sequence). CDR3 DNA sequence: TGTGCCAGCAGCTTACCCTGGGGTAGCGGGAGCTATGAGCAGTTCTTC. This gives the protein CASSLPWGSGSYEQFF.

This chain joins TRBV18 and TRBJ2-1, with D unclear. Germline V gives CDR1 KGHSH, CDR2 LQKENI. CDR3 length: 16 amino acids. The germline V and J ends were trimmed by 0 bases and 0 bases, with 9 bases remaining between them. CDR3 DNA: TGTGCCAGCTCACCACCGGGCGCCGGCTCCTACAATGAGCAGTTCTTC. Amino acids: CASSPPGAGSYNEQFF.